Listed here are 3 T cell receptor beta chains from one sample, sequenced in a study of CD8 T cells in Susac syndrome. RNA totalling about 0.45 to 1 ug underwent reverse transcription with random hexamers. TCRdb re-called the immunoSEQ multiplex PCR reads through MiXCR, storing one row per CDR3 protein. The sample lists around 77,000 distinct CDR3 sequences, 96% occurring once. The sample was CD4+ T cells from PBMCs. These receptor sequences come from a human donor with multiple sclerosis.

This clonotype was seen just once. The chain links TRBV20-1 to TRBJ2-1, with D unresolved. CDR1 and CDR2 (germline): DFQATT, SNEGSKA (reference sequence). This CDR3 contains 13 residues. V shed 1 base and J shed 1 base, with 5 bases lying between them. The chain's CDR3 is CSARAPSYNEQFF. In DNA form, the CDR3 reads TGCAGTGCTAGAGCGCCTTCCTACAATGAGCAGTTCTTC.

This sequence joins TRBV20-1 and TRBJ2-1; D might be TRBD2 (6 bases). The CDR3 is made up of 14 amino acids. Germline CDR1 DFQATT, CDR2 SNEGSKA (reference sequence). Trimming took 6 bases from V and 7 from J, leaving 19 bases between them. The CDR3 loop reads CSALDRTITNEQFF. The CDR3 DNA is TGCAGTGCCCTCGATAGGACTATTACGAATGAGCAGTTCTTC.

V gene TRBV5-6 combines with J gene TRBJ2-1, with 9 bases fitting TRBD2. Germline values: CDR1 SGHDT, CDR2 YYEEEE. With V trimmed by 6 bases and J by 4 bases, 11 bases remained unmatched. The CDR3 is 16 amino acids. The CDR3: CASTPMGLAGYNEQFF. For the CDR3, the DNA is TGTGCCAGCACCCCTATGGGCCTAGCGGGATACAATGAGCAGTTCTTC.